This T cell receptor beta chain stems from a study of neoadjuvant anti-PD-1 for oral cavity cancer. Turning to the study itself: Non-progressing patients received a fourth nivolumab dose near day 43, then surgery on days 50-56. Study-wide results and limits: With a few patients per group, TCR findings need larger cohorts. Greater tumor shrinkage accompanied bigger post-treatment sizes of preexisting clones.

Patients had newly diagnosed, untreated stage II-IVA oral cavity squamous cell carcinoma. V lost 3 bases and J 11 bases, leaving 13 bases between the germline ends. The CDR3 extends over 13 amino acids. Per germline, CDR1 SGHVS and CDR2 FQNEAQ. Method: immunoSEQ multiplex PCR; TCRdb's copy keeps in-frame clones and lacks some. The sample consists of 5,500 to 8,000 clones, 40% to 55% of them appearing once. About this clone: Antigen specificity is unknown.

J is TRBJ2-2 and V is TRBV7-8; D gene uncertain. The sample was tumor tissue, taken before nivolumab (anti-PD-1) treatment. The TCR comes from a person aged 35 to 85 with oral cavity squamous cell carcinoma. Here the CDR3 reads CASSFRFGIELFF. The CDR3 DNA follows: TGTGCCAGCAGCTTTAGGTTTGGAATAGAGCTGTTTTTT.